Below, 19 T cell receptor beta chains from the same sample are listed, as sequenced in a study of blood T cell repertoires in COVID-19. Profiled with immunoSEQ multiplex PCR; TCRdb holds only in-frame clones, not every one. The table lists 95,000 to 120,000 clones, 88% of them singletons. The sequenced material came from peripheral blood. The receptor set was obtained from a human donor in a cohort sampled during active COVID-19.

The chain has TRBV5-1 and TRBJ1-1, with a possible D match to TRBD1 (6 bases). The V end was cut by 4 bases, the J end by 10 bases, with 20 bases between. Germline loops: CDR1 SGHRS, CDR2 YFSETQ. The CDR3 is 14 residues long. The CDR3 DNA is TGCGCCAGCAGCGAGGTTGGGGGCGGCCCTGGAGCTTTCTTT. It encodes CASSEVGGGPGAFF.

V and J are TRBV5-8 and TRBJ2-5, with D possibly TRBD2 on 6 matching bases. From germline, CDR1 is SGHTS and CDR2 YDEGEE. Trimming took off 0 bases at V and 4 bases at J, with 13 bases between the two ends. The CDR3 spans 15 residues. The CDR3 nucleotides are TGTGCCAGCAGCTTGGGCCAGGGAGGAACAGAGACCCAGTACTTC. Amino acid sequence: CASSLGQGGTETQYF.

The rearrangement links TRBV12-3 or TRBV12-4 to TRBJ1-2, with D unclear. V was pared by 2 bases and J by 2 bases, with 6 bases between. This CDR3 is 13 amino acids long. In DNA form, the CDR3 reads TGTGCCAGCAGTTTACCGGAGAACTATGGCTACACCTTC. As protein: CASSLPENYGYTF.

CDR3 coding DNA: TGTGCCAGCAGTGATTTAATTGGGGGGGGTGAGCAGTTCTTC. This encodes CASSDLIGGGEQFF. This chain links TRBV6-1 with TRBJ2-1; TRBD2 matches 7 bases. CDR1 and CDR2 from the germline V gene are MNHNS and SASEGT. Unmatched junction bases numbered 8, after V lost 3 bases and J lost 9 bases. The CDR3 runs to 14 residues.

The chain joins TRBV19 to TRBJ1-2, with TRBD1 identical over 9 bases. V was clipped by 6 bases and J by 4 bases; unmatched bases: 15. Per the germline V gene, CDR1 is LNHDA and CDR2 is SQIVND (reference sequence). The CDR3 totals 17 residues. The CDR3 loop is CASSGFGTGILSYGYTF. The CDR3 DNA reads TGTGCCAGTAGCGGATTTGGGACAGGGATTCTAAGCTATGGCTACACCTTC.

The rearrangement joins TRBV2 to TRBJ2-5; D may be TRBD1 (7 bases). Trimming cost V 6 bases and J 5 bases, with 25 bases left between them. The germline CDR1 and CDR2 sequences are SNHLY and FYNNEI. The CDR3 runs 17 residues. The CDR3: CASSILYRGRGLETQYF. CDR3 sequence (DNA): TGTGCCAGCAGCATTCTTTACAGGGGCCGGGGGCTGGAGACCCAGTACTTC.

The gene calls are TRBV11-1 and TRBJ2-1; tentative D call: TRBD2 (5 bases). Germline V lookup: CDR1 SGHAT, CDR2 FQDESV (reference sequence). V was cut by 5 bases and J by 0 bases, with 14 bases left in between. The CDR3 contains 16 residues. This CDR3 is CASSPRTSSSYNEQFF. The CDR3 nucleotides read TGTGCCAGCAGCCCCAGGACTTCCAGCTCCTACAATGAGCAGTTCTTC.

The chain couples TRBV7-9 to TRBJ1-4, with 7 bases that match TRBD1. The trim removed 3 bases at V and 5 bases at J, leaving 3 bases unmatched. Looked up from germline, CDR1 is SEHNR and CDR2 is FQNEAQ (reference sequence). CDR3 length: 14 amino acids. CDR3 loop: CASSLQGDNEKLFF. Here the CDR3 DNA reads TGTGCCAGCAGCTTGCAGGGGGACAATGAAAAACTGTTTTTT. Complete variable domain (other parts from reference TRBV7-9 and TRBJ1-4): DTGVSQNPRHKITKRGQNVTFRCDPISEHNRLYWYRQTLGQGPEFLTYFQNEAQLEKSRLLSDRFSAERPKGSFSTLEIQRTEQGDSAMYLCASSLQGDNEKLFFGSGTQLSVL.

This chain links TRBV5-1 with TRBJ2-1; 9 positions agree with TRBD1. This CDR3 has 16 amino acids. Germline V gives CDR1 SGHRS, CDR2 YFSETQ. Trimming took 2 bases from V and 7 from J; bases not matched to a gene: 10. CDR3 DNA sequence: TGCGCCAGCAGCTTCCTACAGGGGGCGTTAAATAATGAGCAGTTCTTC. Its protein is CASSFLQGALNNEQFF.

The chain carries TRBV28 and TRBJ1-5; weak D call: TRBD1 (6 bases). The CDR3 sequence is 14 residues long. V lost 10 bases to trimming and J lost 2 bases, with 15 bases between them. CDR1 MDHEN and CDR2 SYDVKM come from the germline V gene. DNA of the CDR3: TGTGCCACCTACCTCAACAGGGGCAATCAGCCCCAGCATTTT. It specifies CATYLNRGNQPQHF.

The gene calls are TRBV6-5 and TRBJ2-7, with a weak D call TRBD2 (5 bases). V was clipped by 0 bases and J by 4 bases, with 7 bases between them. Germline V lookup: CDR1 MNHEY, CDR2 SVGAGI. This CDR3 is built from 13 residues. CDR3 loop: CASSYSRAYEQYF. The CDR3 region has the DNA TGTGCCAGCAGTTACTCGAGGGCGTACGAGCAGTACTTC.

The rearrangement links TRBV7-9 to TRBJ1-5, with D tentatively TRBD1 (5 bases). Trimming took 4 bases from V and 2 from J, leaving 12 bases between them. Germline CDR1 reads SEHNR; CDR2 reads FQNEAQ (reference sequence). CDR3 size: 15 residues. CDR3 region: CASSSRVLRNQPQHF. For the CDR3, the DNA is TGTGCCAGCAGCTCCAGGGTCTTGCGCAATCAGCCCCAGCATTTT.

CDR3 DNA: TGTGCCAGTAGTACCGTTTTGAGGCATAATGAAAAACTGTTTTTT. Encoded protein: CASSTVLRHNEKLFF. This chain links TRBV19 with TRBJ1-4; D is ambiguous. The ends were cut back, 4 bases at V and 4 bases at J, with 13 bases in the middle. Germline loops: CDR1 LNHDA, CDR2 SQIVND (reference sequence). This CDR3 contains 15 residues.

This chain joins TRBV5-1 and TRBJ2-7; TRBD2 might be the D (8 bases). The V gene lost 4 bases and the J gene lost 6 bases, with 23 bases spanning the gap. Germline V gives CDR1 SGHRS, CDR2 YFSETQ. The CDR3 runs to 16 residues. This CDR3 is CASSPGGWGTAVEQYF. The CDR3 DNA sequence: TGCGCCAGCAGCCCGGGAGGGTGGGGGACAGCAGTCGAGCAGTACTTC.

The table lists this clone with a count of one. CDR3: CASSWRTGERAKAFF. The CDR3 nucleotides read TGCGCCAGCAGCTGGAGGACAGGGGAAAGGGCGAAAGCTTTCTTT. This chain links TRBV5-1 with TRBJ1-1; the match to TRBD1 covers 9 bases. J lost 9 bases, V lost 3 bases, and 12 bases had no gene match. This CDR3 spans 15 amino acids. Germline assignment: CDR1 SGHRS and CDR2 YFSETQ.

This sequence joins TRBV4-1 and TRBJ1-1; 8 bases map to TRBD1. The trim removed 3 bases at V and 1 base at J, leaving 10 bases unmatched. This CDR3 is 17 amino acids long. CDR1 is MGHRA, CDR2 YSYEKL, per germline. The CDR3 reads CASSQPRQGSWNTEAFF. In nucleotides, the CDR3 is TGCGCCAGCAGCCAGCCACGACAGGGGAGCTGGAACACTGAAGCTTTCTTT.

The chain links TRBV9 to TRBJ1-5, with TRBD1 matching 8 bases. Germline values: CDR1 SGDLS, CDR2 YYNGEE. This CDR3 contains 14 residues. CDR3 nucleotide sequence: TGTGTGGGGAGGTGGACAGGGTTCAATCAGCCCCAGCATTTT. Protein product: CVGRWTGFNQPQHF. Supplemented by reference TRBV9 and TRBJ1-5, the full variable domain reads DSGVTQTPKHLITATGQRVTLRCSPRSGDLSVYWYQQSLDQGLQFLIQYYNGEERAKGNILERFSAQQFPDLHSELNLSSLELGDSALYFCVGRWTGFNQPQHFGDGTRLSIL.

V and J are TRBV5-1 and TRBJ2-5; 7 bases match TRBD1. With 5 bases clipped from V and 1 base from J, the junction kept 5 bases outside the gene matches. Germline values: CDR1 SGHRS, CDR2 YFSETQ. The CDR3 has 14 amino acids. The DNA for the CDR3 is TGCGCCAGCAGACCGGGACAGATCCAAGAGACCCAGTACTTC. Its protein is CASRPGQIQETQYF.

V usage is TRBV7-2 and J usage is TRBJ2-7; D is uncertain. This CDR3 is 15 amino acids long. Per the germline V gene, CDR1 is SGHTA and CDR2 is FQGNSA. The V and J ends lost 4 bases and 0 bases respectively, with 13 bases between them. CDR3 loop: CASSYDEDFSYEQYF. The CDR3 nucleotides read TGTGCCAGCAGCTACGACGAGGATTTCTCCTACGAGCAGTACTTC.